Shown below are 9 T cell receptor beta chains from a single sample sequenced in a study of blood T cell repertoires in COVID-19. Assay: immunoSEQ multiplex PCR; the TCRdb copy retains only in-frame clones and omits some. The table has fewer than 250,000 clones, about four fifths seen once. Sequencing was done on a sample of peripheral blood. The receptors stem from a man in his fifties with acute or convalescent COVID-19.

The rearrangement uses TRBV7-9 and TRBJ2-3, with TRBD1 matching 8 bases. This CDR3 has 15 amino acids. The germline V gene has CDR1 SEHNR and CDR2 FQNEAQ (reference sequence). With V trimmed by 5 bases and J by 6 bases, 10 bases remained unmatched. In DNA, the CDR3 is TGTGCCAGCAGCCCGACAGGGGTTGCATGGGATACGCAGTATTTT. Protein product: CASSPTGVAWDTQYF.

This sequence joins TRBV15 and TRBJ2-7; 8 nucleotides line up with TRBD2. After removal of 0 bases from V and 0 bases from J, the junction contained 13 bases not matched to a gene. The CDR3 runs to 19 residues. CDR1 LNHNV and CDR2 YYDKDF come from the germline V gene (reference sequence). DNA for the CDR3: TGTGCCACCAGCAGAGAAAAACTCCCACTAGCGGCCAACTCCTACGAGCAGTACTTC. Protein product: CATSREKLPLAANSYEQYF.

The genes are TRBV5-1 and TRBJ2-7, with D possibly being TRBD1 (6 bases). This CDR3 is 14 amino acids long. The germline V gene has CDR1 SGHRS and CDR2 YFSETQ. Between the trimmed V and J ends, which lost 4 bases and 2 bases, there was a span of 13 bases. CDR3 sequence: CASSRNRVPYEQYF. In DNA, the CDR3 is TGCGCCAGCAGCCGGAACAGGGTACCCTACGAGCAGTACTTC. The variable domain in full, completed from reference TRBV5-1 and TRBJ2-7, reads KAGVTQTPRYLIKTRGQQVTLSCSPISGHRSVSWYQQTPGQGLQFLFEYFSETQRNKGNFPGRFSGRQFSNSRSEMNVSTLELGDSALYLCASSRNRVPYEQYFGPGTRLTVT.

The V and J genes are TRBV3-1 (or the pseudogene TRBV3-2) and TRBJ2-1; 7 bases match TRBD2. V gave up 2 bases and J gave up 0 bases; unmatched junction bases: 4. Germline CDR1 is LGHDT and CDR2 is YNNKEL (reference sequence). CDR3 length: 16 amino acids. The CDR3 here is CASSQTQRGSYNEQFF. The DNA of the CDR3 is TGTGCCAGCAGCCAAACCCAGCGGGGCTCCTACAATGAGCAGTTCTTC.

A single count supports this clone. The chain uses TRBV2 and TRBJ2-7; D remains ambiguous. Germline loops: CDR1 SNHLY, CDR2 FYNNEI. The CDR3 covers 11 residues. The V gene lost 5 bases and the J gene lost 3 bases, with 5 bases spanning the gap. The CDR3 reads CASSYSYEQYF. The CDR3 coding sequence is TGTGCCAGCAGTTACAGCTACGAGCAGTACTTC.

This clone was counted between two and nine times. V and J are TRBV11-3 and TRBJ2-7; D gene ambiguous. The CDR3 runs 17 residues. CDR1 is SGHNT and CDR2 is YENEEA in the germline V gene. Trimming pared 5 bases from V and 2 bases from J, leaving 22 bases between. CDR3: CASSPVVLVSSPYEQYF. CDR3 DNA sequence: TGTGCCAGCAGCCCAGTGGTGCTAGTAAGTAGTCCCTACGAGCAGTACTTC.

This clone has more than one count but fewer than ten. V gene TRBV19 combines with J gene TRBJ1-1, with no clear D. This CDR3 contains 13 residues. V was clipped by 4 bases and J by 4 bases, with 10 bases between them. The germline V gene encodes CDR1 LNHDA and CDR2 SQIVND (reference sequence). The DNA for the CDR3 is TGTGCCAGTAGTAGAGGATTGGCCACTGAAGCTTTCTTT. It codes for CASSRGLATEAFF.

The J gene is TRBJ2-7, the V gene TRBV7-9, with TRBD1 matching 9 bases. Germline V gene lookup returns CDR1 SEHNR and CDR2 FQNEAQ (reference sequence). The CDR3 consists of 14 residues. Trimming cost V 3 bases and J 6 bases; bases outside gene matches: 6. CDR3 loop: CASSFPTGGFEQYF. CDR3 in DNA: TGTGCCAGCAGCTTTCCGACAGGGGGATTCGAGCAGTACTTC. Drawing the rest from reference TRBV7-9 and TRBJ2-7, the complete variable domain is DTGVSQNPRHKITKRGQNVTFRCDPISEHNRLYWYRQTLGQGPEFLTYFQNEAQLEKSRLLSDRFSAERPKGSFSTLEIQRTEQGDSAMYLCASSFPTGGFEQYFGPGTRLTVT.

CDR3: CASSLIGDREQYF. CDR3 coding DNA: TGTGCCAGCAGCTTAATCGGGGACAGGGAGCAGTATTTT. The V and J genes are TRBV7-6 and TRBJ2-3; 9 nucleotides match TRBD1. This CDR3 region has 13 residues. Germline V lookup: CDR1 SGHVS, CDR2 FNYEAQ. Unmatched junction bases numbered 5, after V lost 2 bases and J lost 11 bases.